This T cell receptor (beta chain) was profiled in a study of CD8+CD57+ T cells in acquired aplastic anemia. Turning to the study itself: DNA recovered from sorted CD4+ and CD8+ cells had a mean of around 3.3 ug. Study-wide points: Approximately 30 was the count of CD8+ CDR3 sequences that patients shared with controls.

V was pared by 6 bases and J by 1 base, with 12 bases between. The V gene's germline CDR1 is SNHLY and CDR2 FYNNEI. This CDR3 comprises 15 residues. This clonotype was counted a single time. Its antigen is not known. Flow cytometry had shown expanded CD8+CD57+ cells in the patients chosen for sequencing. Acquired aplastic anemia of severe grade affected all patients. When blood sampling took place, the patients had received no therapy. Profiling that covered TCR beta VDJ and CDR3 relied on genomic DNA as its template. Using its own MiXCR run on the reads, TCRdb lists one record per CDR3 protein. In the table there are around 430,000 distinct CDR3 sequences, around 33% of which are singletons.

The sequence derives from a human donor with aplastic anemia. The rearrangement joins TRBV2 to TRBJ2-2, with D possibly being TRBD1 (8 bases). The sequenced material came from sorted CD4+, CD8+, or CD8+CD57+ T cells (not recorded which) from PBMCs. CDR3 region: CASRGGTGNTGELFF. CDR3 in DNA: TGTGCCAGCAGGGGGGGGACAGGGAACACCGGGGAGCTGTTTTTT.